This entry describes one T cell receptor beta chain. The antigen this receptor binds is unknown. Base quality data are lacking; no much larger clone is found one base away. The CDR3 runs 15 amino acids, cysteine and phenylalanine included. Only CDR3 DNA remains: 45 bases, in frame from the first base. The junction shows trimming of 6 bases on V and 0 bases on J, plus 12 bases between the germline ends. The CDR1 and CDR2 encoded by the germline V gene are MNHEY and SVGAGI. This entry belongs to a study of cytomegalovirus exposure and HLA in healthy donors (dated by TCRdb to 2016 to 2017). With regard to the full study: An earlier analysis of about 530 of the donors reported about 260 Gb of sequence data and around 100 million unique TCR beta sequences obtained from about 179 million T cells. A handful of DR-DQ haplotypes were handled as single units for association and clustering because linkage in the cohort was strong. Donor age, sex, ethnicity and CMV serostatus were collected together with the repertoire data. To predict cytomegalovirus infection status, the study combined high-throughput TCR immunosequencing, statistical association of individual TCRs with disease status, and machine learning. Rather than drawing on any new phenotypic data, the later analysis identified candidate immune exposures from TCR beta sequences and the way those sequences occurred across donors. The genetic ancestry cluster associated with self-reported Caucasian donors included over 80% of the roughly 360 genotyped donors. To decide whether each TCR beta V gene segment behaved as functional or pseudogenic, an earlier analysis of some 600 of the donors relied on high-throughput TCR beta sequencing. HLA typing included class I and class II loci at four-digit resolution. Besides the first cohort of roughly 640 subjects, a separate validation cohort made up of 90 to 150 different subjects was used. The study profiled the T cell repertoires of more than 500 subjects by immunosequencing and related them to cytomegalovirus serostatus. In a later analysis, previously published TCR beta repertoires from about 670 donors were re-analyzed and high-resolution HLA genotyping was added so that TCR occurrence patterns could be studied. Typing coverage differed by locus: A, B, C, DRB1 and DQB1 were typed in roughly 620-630 donors, DQA1 in approximately 520, DPA1 in around 600, and DPB1 in around 490. A later genetic analysis took genome-wide SNP genotypes for about 60% of the roughly 670 donors and used that subset as a discovery cohort. On average, roughly 240,000 unique TCR beta nucleotide sequences were sequenced per donor among 300 to 500 genotyped donors of the cohort, with 15% to 20% of those sequences being non-productive. The aim of the study was to test whether cataloging public T cell receptors could identify signatures of past pathogen exposure. Every repertoire in the discovery cohort had been generated on one and the same sequencing platform. Roughly 320 gigabases of sequencing data and around 80 million unique TCR sequences made up an early release that covered nearly 650 HLA-typed donors.

The cohort consisted of hundreds of healthy bone marrow donors. At the time of sampling, every cohort member was nominally healthy, though immune exposures that went unrecorded were likely present. The donor tested CMV seronegative and was one of the 352 seronegative cohort members. A peripheral blood sample was collected from each donor, and TCR beta sequencing was performed on peripheral blood mononuclear cells. Genomic DNA was extracted from the blood cell samples with the Qiagen DNeasy Blood Extraction Kit. On the study overall, not on this receptor specifically: According to a later analysis, TCR association rates differed among HLA loci, with DRB1 alleles showing the most associated TCRs and HLA-C alleles showing the fewest. A later analysis found that HLA-associated TCR beta chains were more clonally expanded and had lower generation probabilities than equally common non-associated chains. In a later analysis, 15,000 to 20,000 TCR beta sequences were associated with specific HLA alleles at a false discovery rate of 0.05. The only immune exposure information available for the cohort was CMV serostatus. Strong co-occurrence of HLA alleles, especially DR and DQ, made assigning TCR associations to individual alleles difficult. In vitro tests confirmed that a few of the cytomegalovirus-associated TCR beta chains recognize cytomegalovirus antigens. A later analysis reported that several top co-occurrence clusters appeared linked to parvovirus B19, influenza, CMV and Epstein-Barr virus. In this cohort, only TCR beta chains were sequenced, and detectable features were limited by the absence of alpha or paired-chain data. Across donors, most TCR sequences were observed very rarely, whereas some public TCRs were present in many individuals. V-gene and J-gene trimming of TCR beta chains was associated with a missense DCLRE1C variant in a later genetic analysis, and the association was replicated in an independent cohort. A further reported finding was that TCR beta sequences accurately predicted the HLA-A and HLA-B alleles for most subjects in the first cohort. The earlier analysis of about 600 of the donors excluded some 15 rarely observed V segments, including chromosome 9 orphons, because counts were too low. The 87-base-pair reads could not distinguish some IMGT-functional V segments, including TRBV6-2 and TRBV6-3, so those segments were excluded. In the study, approximately 150 TCR beta chains were listed as associated with cytomegalovirus. The authors suggested that the approach could potentially be extended to other disease states and immunological phenotypes. Because some donors lacked HLA typing at each locus, the association tests relied only on the typed subset. In an earlier analysis of some 640 of the donors, most TCR beta V segments were observed in productive rearrangements about 87% or about 30% of the time, broadly matching IMGT annotations. A later genetic analysis reported fewer N-insertions in productive TCRs among donors in an Asian-associated ancestry cluster than the approximately 700-donor mean. The classifier was reported to diagnose cytomegalovirus status with high specificity and sensitivity in both the original cohort and the validation cohort. The sequencing pipeline was judged likely to have produced a cluster of highly shared sequence variants as a technical artifact. According to a later analysis, most CMV-associated TCR beta chains appeared to be HLA-restricted, and the HLA associations seemed to be driven largely by CMV exposure. Roughly uniform sequencing depth across donors was assumed in presence/absence analyses, although this assumption may not hold. Linkage disequilibrium might explain the correlated functional status among segregating V segments, but an unknown experimental factor could not be ruled out.

The library was built by means of the immunoSEQ multiplex PCR assay. The multiplex PCR relied on a mix of 60 forward primers for TCR Vbeta segments and 13 reverse primers for TCR Jbeta segments. Amplification of the CDR3 region of rearranged TCR beta genes was performed with a multiplex PCR assay on genomic DNA. The amplified TCR beta libraries were sequenced on the Illumina HiSeq System as 87-base-pair reads. Processing in the source paper ran as follows. Across the roughly 600 repertoires, a later analysis counted 60 million to 90 million unique TCR beta chains, some 11 million of which were shared by at least two donors. To remove PCR and sequencing errors, raw reads were error-corrected and collapsed into unique sequences using a nearest-neighbor algorithm that merged closely related sequences. V, D and J gene segments were assigned by aligning CDR3 sequences to IMGT reference sequences. For a sequence to be retained, a match of at least six nucleotides was required to both a V gene segment and a J gene segment. A rearrangement was called productive if the CDR3 had no stop codons and remained in frame with V and J, and every other rearrangement was called non-productive. Following IMGT convention, CDR3 was defined as the stretch from the second conserved V-encoded cysteine to the conserved J-encoded phenylalanine. Sequences without an unambiguous match to a single V gene segment were excluded from the earlier analysis of several hundred of the donors. An earlier analysis of 450 to 650 of the donors called V segments functional above 56.7% productive rearrangements and segregating when the between-donor standard deviation exceeded 5%. A statistical classification framework was developed to diagnose cytomegalovirus status using the catalog of TCR beta chain sequences. A later analysis assigned V and J genes by comparing TCR nucleotide sequences with IMGT/GENE-DB human TR gene sequences. A later analysis assigned CDR3 sequences and most-parsimonious VDJ recombination scenarios with the TCRdist pipeline. In a later analysis, each TCR beta chain was defined by its CDR3 amino acid sequence together with its V-gene family, and reads without a unique V-gene family were excluded. A later analysis removed nearly 600 highly shared, low-generation-probability nucleotide sequences to deal with suspected cross-contamination and a sequencing artifact. In a later analysis, a clonal expansion index for each public chain was calculated from normalized within-repertoire ranks of inferred template counts. In a later analysis, generation probabilities were computed using a VDJ recombination model fitted to out-of-frame rearrangements, and the results were checked against IGoR. In a later analysis, hypergeometric tests were used to score TCR-TCR, TCR-HLA and TCR-CMV co-occurrence, with a repertoire-size bias correction applied to TCR pairs. A later analysis estimated false discovery rates by permuting HLA or CMV assignments 20 times. A later analysis grouped co-occurring TCRs with DBSCAN, adding TCRdist sequence similarity when clustering within HLA-allele-positive subsets. For co-occurrence clustering, repertoires with fewer than 30,000 or more than 120,000 public chains were excluded, along with five repertoires with anomalous nucleotide sharing. TCRdb retrieved this table from immuneACCESS and kept in-frame rearrangements only. Not all clones are present; in checked studies, unresolved V genes account for under half, and no reason is known for the remainder. The D gene and trimming were derived from the DNA, and the V and J assignments and clone size from that table. The sample table contains 150,000 to 200,000 clones; only one count was recorded for roughly four fifths of them. Around 2% of the sample is in the top ten clones.

The sequence links TRBV6-5 to TRBJ1-5; no confident D gene assignment can be made. This TCR was recovered from a man between 18 and 29 years old in good health and CMV-seronegative. Input material: PBMCs. For the CDR3, the sequence is CASSPLGDSNQPQHF. The DNA reads as follows: TGTGCCAGCAGCCCCCTCGGGGATAGCAATCAGCCCCAGCATTTT.